This passage covers 27 T cell receptor beta chains from one sample sequenced in a study of breast tumors, draining lymph nodes, adjacent tissues. In TCRdb, the multiplex PCR reads were re-called with MiXCR into one record per CDR3 protein. This table has 150,000 to 200,000 distinct CDR3 sequences, approximately 30% appearing once. The lymph nodes were axillary draining lymph nodes from breast cancer patients. The material sequenced was axillary lymph node tissue. These receptor sequences come from a female donor with breast cancer. Some clones in this sample may be carry-over from other donors' samples.

V gene TRBV28 combines with J gene TRBJ2-7; tentatively, D is TRBD1 or TRBD2 (5 bases each). The CDR3 is made up of 12 amino acids. V lost 0 bases and J 6 bases, leaving 6 bases between the germline ends. Germline V lookup: CDR1 MDHEN, CDR2 SYDVKM. CDR3: CASSLWRGEQYF. Here the CDR3 DNA reads TGTGCCAGCAGTTTATGGAGGGGCGAGCAGTACTTC. Combining the CDR3 with reference TRBV28 and TRBJ2-7 gives the whole variable domain DVKVTQSSRYLVKRTGEKVFLECVQDMDHENMFWYRQDPGLGLRLIYFSYDVKMKEKGDIPEGYSVSREKKERFSLILESASTNQTSMYLCASSLWRGEQYFGPGTRLTVT.

In this sample, this clonotype turned up many times. The chain employs TRBV6-5 and TRBJ1-6, with D tentatively TRBD1 (5 bases). V was cut by 8 bases and J by 3 bases, with 11 bases left in between. CDR1 is MNHEY and CDR2 is SVGAGI in the germline V gene. The CDR3 sequence is 14 residues long. The CDR3 here is CASRRDLYNSPLHF. The CDR3 bases are TGTGCCAGCCGCCGGGACCTCTATAATTCACCCCTCCACTTT.

This clonotype occurred many times. The chain carries TRBV5-1 and TRBJ1-4, with D hard to call. Germline loops: CDR1 SGHRS, CDR2 YFSETQ. V was shortened by 2 bases and J by 3 bases, with 8 bases between the two germline ends. This CDR3 has 14 amino acids. This CDR3 is CASSFGRPNEKLFF. The CDR3, as DNA: TGCGCCAGCAGCTTCGGGCGGCCTAATGAAAAACTGTTTTTT.

Concerning this clonotype itself: Given a much more abundant clone one base away, this may be a read error. The rearrangement links TRBV5-5 to TRBJ2-7, with TRBD2 matching over 8 bases. The CDR3 extends over 18 amino acids. Germline assignment: CDR1 SGHKS and CDR2 YYEKEE (reference sequence). In nucleotides, the CDR3 is TGTGCCAGCAGCTTGATTCCCGGGAGGGGGGCCAGCTCCTACGAGCGGTACTTC. Protein sequence: CASSLIPGRGASSYERYF. The whole variable domain, filled in from reference TRBV5-5 and TRBJ2-7, reads DAGVTQSPTHLIKTRGQQVTLRCSPISGHKSVSWYQQVLGQGPQFIFQYYEKEERGRGNFPDRFSARQFPNYSSELNVNALLLGDSALYLCASSLIPGRGASSYERYFGPGTRLTVT.

About this clonotype itself: This may be a read error: a much more frequent sequence differs by one nucleotide. V gene TRBV5-8 combines with J gene TRBJ2-1, with 7 positions matching TRBD2. After removal of 0 bases from V and 8 bases from J, the junction contained 23 bases not matched to a gene. CDR1 and CDR2 from the germline V gene are SGHTS and YDEGEE. The CDR3 contains 20 residues. The DNA for the CDR3 is TGTGCCAGCAGCTTGGCCGCGGCGGTTAGCGGGCCCATACAGTTGGATGAGCAGTTCTTC. This codes for CASSLAAAVSGPIQLDEQFF.

Ten or more counts support this clonotype. The chain links TRBV20-1 to TRBJ1-2; 9 nucleotides line up with TRBD1. Losses at the gene ends were 5 bases for V and 4 bases for J; bases not matched to a gene: 17. Germline lookup yields CDR1 DFQATT and CDR2 SNEGSKA (reference sequence). This CDR3 region has 17 residues. The CDR3 DNA follows: TGCAGTGCTCAAGCCGGACCGGGACAGGGTATTTTCTATGGCTACACCTTC. Protein sequence: CSAQAGPGQGIFYGYTF.

This clonotype was observed at least ten times. The chain combines TRBV18 with TRBJ1-4, with D possibly being TRBD1 (5 bases). Trimming removed 2 bases from V and 11 bases from J, with 9 bases in between. There are 12 residues in the CDR3. From germline, CDR1 is KGHSH and CDR2 LQKENI. CDR3 nucleotide sequence: TGTGCCAGCTCACCAGGGGGAGAGAAACTGTTTTTT. This encodes CASSPGGEKLFF.

This clonotype was observed at least ten times. This chain joins TRBV6-2 or TRBV6-3 and TRBJ1-5; D ambiguous. CDR1 MNHEY and CDR2 SVGEGT come from the germline V gene. The CDR3 loop spans 13 amino acids. Between the trimmed V and J ends, which lost 7 bases and 2 bases, there was a span of 9 bases. The CDR3 DNA reads as TGTGCCAGCAAACTGTCAGGCAATCAGCCCCAGCATTTT. Amino acids: CASKLSGNQPQHF.

V and J are TRBV20-1 and TRBJ2-3, with 11 bases identical to TRBD2. The trim removed 3 bases at V and 2 bases at J, leaving 10 bases unmatched. The CDR3 extends over 17 amino acids. Germline assignment: CDR1 DFQATT and CDR2 SNEGSKA (reference sequence). CDR3: CSARGVAGGQYTDTQYF. DNA for the CDR3: TGCAGTGCTAGGGGGGTAGCGGGGGGGCAGTACACAGATACGCAGTATTTT.

This clonotype was seen repeatedly, ten times or more. The gene calls are TRBV6-1 and TRBJ2-7; 7 positions match TRBD1. The CDR3 sequence is 15 residues long. In germline, CDR1 is MNHNS, CDR2 SASEGT. With 5 bases clipped from V and 2 bases from J, the junction kept 9 bases outside the gene matches. This chain's CDR3 is CASSSATGIAYEQYF. The CDR3 bases are TGTGCCAGCAGTTCTGCGACAGGGATCGCCTACGAGCAGTACTTC.

This clonotype was recorded many times. The chain joins TRBV10-2 to TRBJ2-7, with 9 nucleotides matching TRBD1. CDR1 WSHSY and CDR2 SAAADI come from the germline V gene. This CDR3 region has 16 residues. V gave up 7 bases and J gave up 5 bases; unmatched junction bases: 15. The CDR3 DNA reads TGCGCCAGCAACGAGTGGGACAGGGTTGAAATGGACGAGCAGTACTTC. Translated: CASNEWDRVEMDEQYF.

There are a few counts of this clonotype. The chain has TRBV6-1 and TRBJ1-5; D remains ambiguous. Germline V gives CDR1 MNHNS, CDR2 SASEGT. Trimming stripped 3 bases from V and 7 bases from J, with 16 bases between. The CDR3 sequence is 15 residues long. The CDR3 DNA reads TGTGCCAGCAGTGAGAACCGGTGGGCGAGCCAGCCCCAGCATTTT. It translates to CASSENRWASQPQHF.

This clonotype was seen at least ten times. The rearrangement uses TRBV20-1 and TRBJ2-3; TRBD2 aligns across 12 bases. Trimming at V came to 7 bases and at J to 6 bases, leaving 8 bases not matched to a gene. Germline CDR1 and CDR2: DFQATT and SNEGSKA (reference sequence). The CDR3 runs 14 residues. The CDR3 sequence: CSGELAGGQDTQYF. The CDR3 coding sequence is TGCAGTGGAGAGCTAGCGGGAGGGCAGGATACGCAGTATTTT.

This clonotype was picked up many times. J is TRBJ2-5 and V is TRBV19; 8 bases line up with TRBD2. In germline, CDR1 is LNHDA, CDR2 SQIVND (reference sequence). The CDR3 runs 16 residues. The trim removed 3 bases at V and 0 bases at J, leaving 6 bases unmatched. Here the CDR3 DNA reads TGTGCCAGTAGTATGGTAACTAGCGGTGACCAAGAGACCCAGTACTTC. It encodes CASSMVTSGDQETQYF.

This clonotype has at least ten counts. This chain links TRBV5-5 with TRBJ2-7; 7 nucleotides match TRBD1. The CDR3 is made up of 13 amino acids. Germline lookup yields CDR1 SGHKS and CDR2 YYEKEE (reference sequence). With V trimmed by 8 bases and J by 1 base, 6 bases remained unmatched. The chain's CDR3 is CARRRDSSYEQYF. The DNA for the CDR3 is TGTGCCAGACGTCGGGACAGTTCCTACGAGCAGTACTTC. Full variable domain (missing parts from reference TRBV5-5 and TRBJ2-7): DAGVTQSPTHLIKTRGQQVTLRCSPISGHKSVSWYQQVLGQGPQFIFQYYEKEERGRGNFPDRFSARQFPNYSSELNVNALLLGDSALYLCARRRDSSYEQYFGPGTRLTVT.

Many counts were recorded for this clonotype. The chain combines TRBV7-6 with TRBJ1-5; D call uncertain. Trimming cost V 3 bases and J 5 bases, with 8 bases left between them. Germline values: CDR1 SGHVS, CDR2 FNYEAQ. The CDR3 loop spans 13 amino acids. DNA of the CDR3: TGTGCCAGCAGCTTGGGCTTTGATCAGCCCCAGCATTTT. Translation: CASSLGFDQPQHF.

This clonotype was observed many times. As DNA, the CDR3 is TGTGCCAGCAGCGTAGGGACAGGGACATACGAGCAGTACTTC. Translated, it gives CASSVGTGTYEQYF. The chain is built from TRBV9 and TRBJ2-7; TRBD1 matches at 8 bases. CDR3 length: 14 amino acids. CDR1 SGDLS and CDR2 YYNGEE come from the germline V gene. J gave up 4 bases and V 0 bases, and 3 bases lay outside the gene matches.

This clonotype was counted at least ten times. The chain employs TRBV15 and TRBJ1-6, with a possible D match to TRBD1 (6 bases). This CDR3 has 14 residues. Germline V CDR1 and CDR2: LNHNV, YYDKDF (reference sequence). The V end lost 0 bases, the J end lost 11 bases, and 11 bases lay between the germline ends. The CDR3 DNA sequence: TGTGCCACCAGCAGAGACAGGGGCCCCCCACCCCTCCACTTT. This gives the protein CATSRDRGPPPLHF.

As for this clonotype: Relative to the germline gene, one junction end is altered; a read error may explain this. The chain has TRBV19 and TRBJ1-1, with D uncertain. The CDR3 consists of 12 residues. The germline gives CDR1 LNHDA, CDR2 SQIVND (reference sequence). Here the CDR3 reads CASSIGETEAFF. Here the CDR3 DNA reads TGTGCCAGTAGTATTGGCGAGACTGAAGCCTTCTTT.

The CDR3 DNA sequence: TGTGCCAGCAGAACGGGACAGGGGCAGCCCCTCCACTTT. It codes for CASRTGQGQPLHF. This chain joins TRBV6-2 or TRBV6-3 and TRBJ1-6; 10 bases line up with TRBD1. V shed 6 bases and J 13 bases; nucleotides not matched to a gene: 6. Germline values: CDR1 MNHEY, CDR2 SVGEGT. The CDR3 contains 13 residues.

The chain couples TRBV14 to TRBJ2-4, with D uncertain. Trimming pared 3 bases from V and 5 bases from J, leaving 8 bases between. Germline CDR1 reads SGHDN; CDR2 reads FVKESK. The CDR3 has 13 residues. CDR3 nucleotide sequence: TGTGCCAGCAGCCACTCAGGCCAAAACATTCAGTACTTC. Translation gives CASSHSGQNIQYF.

With respect to this clonotype: It may be a read error: a sequence one base away is much more abundant. This chain uses TRBV7-9 with TRBJ2-1, with D perhaps matching TRBD1 (6 bases). This CDR3 has 15 amino acids. The germline gives CDR1 SEHNR, CDR2 FQNEAQ (reference sequence). The CDR3 loop is CASSLGTPPYNGQFF. The CDR3 nucleotides are TGTGCCAGCAGCTTGGGGACACCTCCCTACAATGGGCAGTTCTTC.

The chain uses TRBV20-1 and TRBJ2-1; 11 bases are a match to TRBD2. The J call may be incorrect, as the DNA end agrees better with TRBJ2-5. The CDR3 has 16 amino acids. From germline, CDR1 is DFQATT and CDR2 SNEGSKA (reference sequence). CDR3 protein: CSARRSGRVEQETQYF. The CDR3 DNA reads TGCAGTGCTAGGCGTAGCGGGAGGGTCGAGCAAGAGACCCAGTACTTC.

This chain connects TRBV20-1 to TRBJ1-3; no clear D gene. Germline V lookup: CDR1 DFQATT, CDR2 SNEGSKA (reference sequence). Trimming stripped 4 bases from V and 9 bases from J, with 16 bases between. The CDR3 has 13 amino acids. The CDR3 protein is CSATAPPGSTIYF. The DNA of the CDR3 is TGCAGTGCTACAGCGCCCCCGGGTTCCACCATATATTTT.

In its sample, this clonotype was seen many times. V usage is TRBV20-1 and J usage is TRBJ2-2; the D is unclear. V was pared by 3 bases and J by 2 bases, with 7 bases between. In germline, CDR1 is DFQATT, CDR2 SNEGSKA (reference sequence). The CDR3 contains 13 residues. CDR3: CSASWRNTGELFF. CDR3 coding DNA: TGCAGTGCTAGCTGGAGAAACACCGGGGAGCTGTTTTTT.

This clonotype has a count of ten or more. The rearrangement links TRBV9 to TRBJ2-3; tentative D call: TRBD2 (6 bases). Germline lookup yields CDR1 SGDLS and CDR2 YYNGEE. The CDR3 spans 14 residues. Trimming shortened V by 3 bases and J by 10 bases, and 18 bases separated the two germline ends. In nucleotides, the CDR3 is TGTGCCAGCAGCGCCCCGGTCGGGAGAGGGGCGCAGTATTTT. Translated, it gives CASSAPVGRGAQYF. Together with reference TRBV9 and TRBJ2-3, the CDR3 gives the full variable domain: DSGVTQTPKHLITATGQRVTLRCSPRSGDLSVYWYQQSLDQGLQFLIQYYNGEERAKGNILERFSAQQFPDLHSELNLSSLELGDSALYFCASSAPVGRGAQYFGPGTRLTVL.

As concerns this clonotype: Compared with germline, one end of the junction differs, possibly owing to a read error. The V gene is TRBV12-3 or TRBV12-4, the J gene TRBJ2-7; tentatively, D is TRBD1 (5 bases). This CDR3 is built from 12 residues. The CDR3 nucleotides read TGTGCCAGCAGCCCCACAGGATACGAGCAGTGCTTC. Translating gives CASSPTGYEQCF.